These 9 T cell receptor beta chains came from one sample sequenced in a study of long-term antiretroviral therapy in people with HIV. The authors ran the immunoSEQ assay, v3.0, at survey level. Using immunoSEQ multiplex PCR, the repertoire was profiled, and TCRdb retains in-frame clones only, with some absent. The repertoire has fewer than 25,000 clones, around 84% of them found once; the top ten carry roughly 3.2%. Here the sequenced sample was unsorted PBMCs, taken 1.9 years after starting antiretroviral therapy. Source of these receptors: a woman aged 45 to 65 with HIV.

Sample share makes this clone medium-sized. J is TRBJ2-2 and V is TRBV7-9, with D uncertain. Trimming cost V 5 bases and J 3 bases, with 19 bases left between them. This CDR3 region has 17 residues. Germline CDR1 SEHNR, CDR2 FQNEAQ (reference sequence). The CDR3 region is CASSQLPGLPHTGELFF. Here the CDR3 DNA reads TGTGCCAGCAGCCAGCTACCAGGATTACCCCACACCGGGGAGCTGTTTTTT.

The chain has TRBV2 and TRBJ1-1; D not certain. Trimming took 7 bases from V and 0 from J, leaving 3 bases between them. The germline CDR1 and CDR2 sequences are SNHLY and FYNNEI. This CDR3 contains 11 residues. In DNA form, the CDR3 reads TGTGCCAGCAAGCTGAACACTGAAGCTTTCTTT. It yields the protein CASKLNTEAFF.

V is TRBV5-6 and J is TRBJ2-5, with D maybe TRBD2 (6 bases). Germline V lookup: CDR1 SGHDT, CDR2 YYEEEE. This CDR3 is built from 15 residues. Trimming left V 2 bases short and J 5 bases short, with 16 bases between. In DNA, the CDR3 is TGTGCCAGCAGCTTTCTCGGGAGCGTGGAGGAGACCCAGTACTTC. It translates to CASSFLGSVEETQYF.

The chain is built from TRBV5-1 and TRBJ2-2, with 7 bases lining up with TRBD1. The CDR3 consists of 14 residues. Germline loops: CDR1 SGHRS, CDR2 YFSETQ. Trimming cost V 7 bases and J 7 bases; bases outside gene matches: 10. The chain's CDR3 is CASQNRGRGGELFF. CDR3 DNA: TGCGCCAGCCAGAACAGGGGACGGGGCGGGGAGCTGTTTTTT.

The CDR3 sequence is CAIRKADTQYF. CDR3 DNA sequence: TGTGCCATCAGGAAGGCCGATACGCAGTATTTT. The chain combines TRBV10-3 with TRBJ2-3, with D unclear. Germline loops: CDR1 ENHRY, CDR2 SYGVKD. The CDR3 consists of 11 residues. Trimming removed 6 bases from V and 6 bases from J, with 7 bases in between.

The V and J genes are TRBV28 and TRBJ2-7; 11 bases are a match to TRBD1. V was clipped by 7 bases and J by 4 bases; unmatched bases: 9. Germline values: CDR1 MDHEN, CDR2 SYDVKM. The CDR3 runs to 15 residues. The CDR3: CASKDPGQGVYEQYF. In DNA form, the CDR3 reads TGTGCCAGCAAGGATCCGGGACAGGGGGTTTACGAGCAGTACTTC.

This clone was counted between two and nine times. CDR3 sequence reads: CASSLDGQGLYEQYF. In DNA, the CDR3 is TGTGCCAGCAGCCTGGATGGGCAGGGGCTCTACGAGCAGTACTTC. This chain connects TRBV9 to TRBJ2-7; weak D call: TRBD1 (6 bases). This CDR3 has 15 amino acids. V lost 4 bases to trimming and J lost 3 bases, with 17 bases between them. Germline-derived CDR1 and CDR2 are SGDLS and YYNGEE.

The CDR3 protein is CASSPTLEENTEAFF. The CDR3 nucleotides read TGTGCCAGCAGCCCGACGCTGGAGGAAAACACTGAAGCTTTCTTT. This chain uses TRBV7-8 with TRBJ1-1; D uncertain. The CDR3 runs 15 residues. With 5 bases removed from V and 2 bases from J, the gap between germline ends came to 15 bases. CDR1 and CDR2 (germline): SGHVS, FQNEAQ.

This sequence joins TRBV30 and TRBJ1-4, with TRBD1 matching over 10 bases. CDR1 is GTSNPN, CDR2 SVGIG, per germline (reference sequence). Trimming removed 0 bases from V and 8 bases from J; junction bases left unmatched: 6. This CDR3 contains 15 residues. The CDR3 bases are TGTGCCTGGAGTGTGGCGGGGACAGGGGCGGAAAAACTGTTTTTT. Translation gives CAWSVAGTGAEKLFF.